The 24 T cell receptor beta chains below come from one sample, sequenced in a study of identical twins (dated by TCRdb to the mid-2010s). The receptor library was made with 5' RACE. The reads were generated on an Illumina HiSeq 2000. TCRdb passed the public sequencing reads through fastp at Q25 and MiXCR, retaining productive beta sequences. Entries that share a CDR3 protein sequence are merged under the most common genes and DNA. The sample data list around 250,000 distinct CDR3 sequences, and about an eighth of these were observed just once. Clones ranked in the top ten supply approximately 4% of the sample. The same sample was also used in a study of yellow fever vaccine responses in identical twins.

The sequencing sample was made of memory (CD45RO+) T cells sorted from blood. In light of the paper, this sample's cell subset or site label describes: CD45RO+ enriched T cells. These receptors all come from a woman aged 18-30 years in good health.

The chain is built from TRBV5-1 and TRBJ1-6; the match to TRBD1 covers 9 bases. Germline V gives CDR1 SGHRS, CDR2 YFSETQ. Trimming at V came to 0 bases and at J to 9 bases, leaving 4 bases not matched to a gene. The CDR3 length is 15 residues. The CDR3 sequence is CASSLVGDRASPLHF. Written as DNA, the CDR3 is TGCGCCAGCAGCTTGGTGGGGGACAGGGCTTCACCCCTCCACTTT.

The genes are TRBV2 and TRBJ2-5; TRBD2 is a possible D gene (6 bases). CDR3 length equals 16 residues. Germline assignment: CDR1 SNHLY and CDR2 FYNNEI. V dropped 4 bases and J dropped 1 base, with 16 bases sitting between them. CDR3 protein: CASSGTGVGTQETQYF. CDR3 nucleotide sequence: TGTGCCAGCAGTGGAACGGGGGTGGGGACCCAAGAGACCCAGTACTTC.

The V call is TRBV19, the J call TRBJ2-3; 10 nucleotides line up with TRBD2. The V and J ends lost 5 bases and 2 bases, in that order; junction bases with no gene match: 19. This CDR3 is 20 amino acids long. In germline, CDR1 is LNHDA, CDR2 SQIVND (reference sequence). The CDR3 coding sequence is TGTGCCAGTAGTGCCACCCCAGCGGGAGGGCCGGCGTGGAACACAGATACGCAGTATTTT. It codes for CASSATPAGGPAWNTDTQYF. Full variable domain (remainder filled in from reference TRBV19 and TRBJ2-3): DGGITQSPKYLFRKEGQNVTLSCEQNLNHDAMYWYRQDPGQGLRLIYYSQIVNDFQKGDIAEGYSVSREKKESFPLTVTSAQKNPTAFYLCASSATPAGGPAWNTDTQYFGPGTRLTVL.

This clonotype came up a few times. The DNA for the CDR3 is TGTGCCAGCCAGCGAGACACTAACTATGGCTACACCTTC. Its protein product is CASQRDTNYGYTF. This chain joins TRBV9 and TRBJ1-2, with D unclear. Germline CDR1 SGDLS, CDR2 YYNGEE. V lost 7 bases and J 0 bases, leaving 10 bases between the germline ends. The CDR3 has 13 amino acids.

The genes are TRBV3-1 and TRBJ2-3; D unclear. The germline V gene has CDR1 LGHDT and CDR2 YNNKEL (reference sequence). Trimming pared 0 bases from V and 10 bases from J, leaving 11 bases between. This CDR3 comprises 13 residues. CDR3 residues: CASSQDRAAPQYF. CDR3 nucleotide sequence: TGTGCCAGCAGCCAAGATCGGGCAGCCCCGCAGTATTTT.

V and J are TRBV5-6 and TRBJ2-7, with D perhaps TRBD1 (6 bases). The germline V and J ends were trimmed by 4 bases and 8 bases, with 16 bases remaining between them. From germline, CDR1 is SGHDT and CDR2 YYEEEE. The CDR3 extends over 13 amino acids. This CDR3 reads CASSQDSLFKQYF. In nucleotides, the CDR3 is TGTGCCAGCAGCCAGGACAGTTTGTTCAAGCAGTACTTC. The full variable domain, rest sourced from reference TRBV5-6 and TRBJ2-7, is DAGVTQSPTHLIKTRGQQVTLRCSPKSGHDTVSWYQQALGQGPQFIFQYYEEEERQRGNFPDRFSGHQFPNYSSELNVNALLLGDSALYLCASSQDSLFKQYFGPGTRLTVT.

The chain couples TRBV20-1 to TRBJ2-3, with 8 positions matching TRBD2. Per germline, CDR1 DFQATT and CDR2 SNEGSKA (reference sequence). The CDR3 loop spans 14 amino acids. V lost 5 bases and J lost 4; bases outside the gene matches: 8. The CDR3 DNA follows: TGCAGTGCTGCACCGGGACTAGGCGCAGATACGCAGTATTTT. Amino acid sequence: CSAAPGLGADTQYF.

This clonotype was seen many times. The J gene is TRBJ1-1, the V gene TRBV29-1, with 7 bases lining up with TRBD1. This CDR3 comprises 14 residues. J gave up 0 bases and V 1 base, and 2 bases lay outside the gene matches. Per the germline V gene, CDR1 is SQVTM and CDR2 is ANQGSEA. The CDR3: CSVEVTGLNTEAFF. The CDR3, as DNA: TGCAGCGTTGAAGTGACAGGGTTGAACACTGAAGCTTTCTTT. Full variable domain (missing parts from reference TRBV29-1 and TRBJ1-1): SAVISQKPSRDICQRGTSLTIQCQVDSQVTMMFWYRQQPGQSLTLIATANQGSEATYESGFVIDKFPISRPNLTFSTLTVSNMSPEDSSIYLCSVEVTGLNTEAFFGQGTRLTVV.

This clonotype was observed a few times. This chain links TRBV14 with TRBJ1-5; the D gene is possibly TRBD1 (6 bases). The germline CDR1 and CDR2 sequences are SGHDN and FVKESK. V was shortened by 6 bases and J by 5 bases, with 11 bases between the two germline ends. The CDR3 is made up of 13 amino acids. The CDR3, as DNA: TGTGCCAGCAGTCGGGGGGGCGATCAGCCCCAGCATTTT. Its protein is CASSRGGDQPQHF.

This clonotype was detected many times. The rearrangement uses TRBV12-3 or TRBV12-4 and TRBJ2-7, with D perhaps matching TRBD1 (5 bases). This CDR3 is 12 amino acids long. V was pared by 7 bases and J by 6 bases, with 13 bases between. The CDR3 sequence: CASTFRGPEQYF. The CDR3 coding sequence is TGTGCCAGCACCTTTAGGGGTCCCGAGCAGTACTTC.

The J gene is TRBJ2-7, the V gene TRBV5-1; 9 bases agree with TRBD1. CDR3 length: 15 residues. After removal of 6 bases from V and 6 bases from J, the junction contained 13 bases not matched to a gene. Germline V CDR1 and CDR2: SGHRS, YFSETQ. The CDR3 loop is CASTNGGTGMAEQYF. The CDR3, as DNA: TGCGCCAGCACCAACGGCGGGACAGGGATGGCCGAGCAGTACTTC.

The gene calls are TRBV6-2 or TRBV6-3 and TRBJ2-2; no reliable D call. Germline loops: CDR1 MNHEY, CDR2 SVGEGT. CDR3 length: 13 residues. V lost 3 bases to trimming and J lost 8 bases, with 10 bases between them. As DNA, the CDR3 is TGTGCCAGCAGTTATGGGTTCTCTGGGGAGCTGTTTTTT. Translation: CASSYGFSGELFF.

This clonotype appeared a few times. The V and J genes are TRBV20-1 and TRBJ2-7, with 9 bases identical to TRBD1. From germline, CDR1 is DFQATT and CDR2 SNEGSKA (reference sequence). The J segment lost 2 bases and the V segment lost 3 bases, leaving 8 bases of the junction unmatched. The CDR3 totals 15 residues. In DNA form, the CDR3 reads TGCAGTGCTAGGACAGGGGGGTCCGGGCCCTACGAGCAGTACTTC. Translating gives CSARTGGSGPYEQYF.

The chain uses TRBV11-3 and TRBJ2-7; 10 nucleotides agree with TRBD2. In germline, CDR1 is SGHNT, CDR2 YENEEA. The CDR3 is 16 residues long. V lost 5 bases and J lost 5; bases outside the gene matches: 12. This CDR3 is CASSPTYSGTSDEQYF. The DNA for the CDR3 is TGTGCCAGCAGCCCTACCTACTCCGGGACTAGCGACGAGCAGTACTTC.

This clonotype came up many times. J is TRBJ2-1 and V is TRBV5-6; 11 bases match TRBD2. This CDR3 has 17 amino acids. After removal of 0 bases from V and 6 bases from J, the junction contained 8 bases not matched to a gene. Germline CDR1 is SGHDT and CDR2 is YYEEEE. Written as DNA, the CDR3 is TGTGCCAGCAGCTTGGGATATAGCGGGAGGGTATTCAATGAGCAGTTCTTC. This translates into CASSLGYSGRVFNEQFF.

The gene calls are TRBV3-1 and TRBJ1-1; TRBD1 aligns across 7 bases. Germline V CDR1 and CDR2: LGHDT, YNNKEL (reference sequence). CDR3 length equals 15 residues. J lost 1 base, V lost 6 bases, and 8 bases had no gene match. The CDR3 loop is CASSYLNRGNTEAFF. The CDR3 coding sequence is TGTGCCAGCAGTTACTTAAACAGGGGGAACACTGAAGCTTTCTTT.

The table lists this clonotype with many counts. The rearrangement uses TRBV10-3 and TRBJ2-1; 11 bases are shared with TRBD2. Germline values: CDR1 ENHRY, CDR2 SYGVKD. Losses at the gene ends were 7 bases for V and 4 bases for J; bases not matched to a gene: 6. The CDR3 spans 15 residues. DNA of the CDR3: TGTGCCATCACCAAAGGGACTAGCGGATACAATGAGCAGTTCTTC. The encoded protein is CAITKGTSGYNEQFF.

The chain couples TRBV7-2 to TRBJ2-3; TRBD2 matches at 10 bases. The CDR3 is 19 amino acids. The trim removed 2 bases at V and 2 bases at J, leaving 13 bases unmatched. Germline CDR1 and CDR2: SGHTA and FQGNSA. The CDR3 DNA is TGTGCCAGCAGCTTACGCAAGCGGGGGGGCTCAAGTTACACAGATACGCAGTATTTT. This encodes CASSLRKRGGSSYTDTQYF. The whole variable domain, remainder taken from reference TRBV7-2 and TRBJ2-3, is GAGVSQSPSNKVTEKGKDVELRCDPISGHTALYWYRQSLGQGLEFLIYFQGNSAPDKSGLPSDRFSAERTGGSVSTLTIQRTQQEDSAVYLCASSLRKRGGSSYTDTQYFGPGTRLTVL.

The chain recombines TRBV5-1 with TRBJ2-7, with D perhaps being TRBD1 or TRBD2 (5 bases each). The V gene's germline CDR1 is SGHRS and CDR2 YFSETQ. This CDR3 has 12 amino acids. V was pared by 3 bases and J by 4 bases, with 8 bases between. CDR3 sequence reads: CASSWDGYEQYF. The CDR3 DNA reads as TGCGCCAGCAGCTGGGACGGGTACGAGCAGTACTTC. Complete variable domain (other parts from reference TRBV5-1 and TRBJ2-7): KAGVTQTPRYLIKTRGQQVTLSCSPISGHRSVSWYQQTPGQGLQFLFEYFSETQRNKGNFPGRFSGRQFSNSRSEMNVSTLELGDSALYLCASSWDGYEQYFGPGTRLTVT.

This clonotype was seen a few times. V usage is TRBV7-8 and J usage is TRBJ2-1; 7 bases line up with TRBD2. V lost 7 bases to trimming and J lost 4 bases; unmatched junction nucleotides: 13. CDR3 length equals 16 residues. Germline V gives CDR1 SGHVS, CDR2 FQNEAQ. The chain's CDR3 is CASTESRGELYNEQFF. The CDR3 DNA reads TGTGCCAGCACCGAAAGTCGGGGGGAGTTATACAATGAGCAGTTCTTC.

This clonotype was seen more than once but under ten times. The rearrangement joins TRBV7-2 to TRBJ2-1, with D maybe TRBD2 (5 bases). Germline loops: CDR1 SGHTA, CDR2 FQGNSA. CDR3 length: 15 residues. Trimming shortened V by 2 bases and J by 6 bases, and 14 bases separated the two germline ends. The CDR3 nucleotides read TGTGCCAGCAGCTTAATGAGGCGGGTTTCCAATGAGCAGTTCTTC. It specifies CASSLMRRVSNEQFF.

At least ten counts were recorded for this clonotype. The chain is built from TRBV7-2 and TRBJ2-7; D not resolved. The CDR3 extends over 15 amino acids. V gave up 2 bases and J gave up 0 bases, with 11 bases separating them. CDR1 and CDR2 from the germline V gene are SGHTA and FQGNSA. CDR3 coding DNA: TGTGCCAGCAGCTTACCAGCGCACAGCTCCTACGAGCAGTACTTC. As protein: CASSLPAHSSYEQYF.

This clonotype was seen many times. In DNA, the CDR3 is TGCGCCAGCAGCTTGGAGATAGGACCGAACACTGAAGCTTTCTTT. Its translation is CASSLEIGPNTEAFF. This sequence joins TRBV5-1 and TRBJ1-1; D remains unclear. Per the germline V gene, CDR1 is SGHRS and CDR2 is YFSETQ. This CDR3 has 15 residues. V lost 0 bases, J lost 1 base, and 10 bases lay in between.

V is TRBV19 and J is TRBJ1-2, with D perhaps TRBD1 (5 bases). Germline V CDR1 and CDR2: LNHDA, SQIVND (reference sequence). The CDR3 has 15 residues. V dropped 9 bases and J dropped 2 bases, with 19 bases sitting between them. The chain's CDR3 is CASLDGPGDNYGYTF. DNA for the CDR3: TGTGCCAGCCTAGATGGGCCGGGGGACAACTATGGCTACACCTTC.